These 24 T cell receptor beta chains originate from one sample sequenced in a study of blood T cells in healthy people across ages. Combining a sample-barcoded 5' primer with a J-beta primer mix, a second PCR ran for about 7 to 11 cycles. TCRdb reanalysed the 5' RACE reads using MiXCR and keeps one entry per CDR3 protein. This sample has 600,000 to 900,000 distinct CDR3 sequences; roughly 25% occur once, and the top ten carry 3%. The sample was also reused in another study, on T cells of mothers and their children.

Sequencing was carried out using blood. The source of these receptors is a boy aged 5-17 years in good health.

The chain couples TRBV12-3 or TRBV12-4 to TRBJ2-5; no clear D. The CDR3 contains 15 residues. V lost 6 bases to trimming and J lost 3 bases, with 17 bases between them. The CDR3 DNA follows: TGTGCCAGCAGCTGGAATGGGTACTACAAAGAGACCCAGTACTTC. This gives the protein CASSWNGYYKETQYF.

This clonotype was counted between two and nine times. The rearrangement joins TRBV12-3 or TRBV12-4 to TRBJ2-7; TRBD1 aligns across 8 bases. Losses at the gene ends were 4 bases for V and 2 bases for J; bases not matched to a gene: 7. This CDR3 has 15 residues. CDR3 sequence reads: CASSSTDRETYEQYF. CDR3 DNA: TGTGCCAGCAGTTCGACGGACAGGGAAACCTACGAGCAGTACTTC.

The chain uses TRBV28 and TRBJ2-1; no firm D call. The CDR3 is 16 residues long. The germline gives CDR1 MDHEN, CDR2 SYDVKM. Trimming took 3 bases from V and 5 from J, leaving 17 bases between them. CDR3 sequence: CASSFSFWLSDNEQFF. The CDR3 nucleotides read TGTGCCAGCAGTTTCTCCTTCTGGCTCTCAGACAATGAGCAGTTCTTC.

This chain joins TRBV3-1 and TRBJ2-3, with TRBD2 matching 7 bases. The CDR3 is 15 residues long. The germline V gene has CDR1 LGHDT and CDR2 YNNKEL (reference sequence). Trimming cost V 4 bases and J 7 bases; bases outside gene matches: 11. The CDR3 protein is CASSPIRDYRNTQYF. The CDR3 DNA is TGTGCCAGCAGCCCCATCAGGGACTATCGGAATACGCAGTATTTT.

V and J are TRBV6-1 and TRBJ2-1, with 7 bases identical to TRBD1. V trimming: 5 bases; J trimming: 4 bases; junction bases outside the gene matches: 17. The V gene's germline CDR1 is MNHNS and CDR2 SASEGT. The CDR3 extends over 18 amino acids. CDR3 region: CASSPTNRGFGQYNEQFF. The CDR3 nucleotides read TGTGCCAGCAGTCCGACAAACAGGGGATTTGGCCAATACAATGAGCAGTTCTTC.

The chain uses TRBV14 and TRBJ2-7; D is unclear. The length of the CDR3 is 16 residues. Germline V lookup: CDR1 SGHDN, CDR2 FVKESK. Trimming shortened V by 1 base and J by 6 bases, and 19 bases separated the two germline ends. The CDR3 bases are TGTGCCAGCAGCCAAGTATTCCGACCCGATGTGATCGAGCAGTACGTC. This codes for CASSQVFRPDVIEQYV.

The rearrangement links TRBV6-5 to TRBJ2-1; D is possibly TRBD2 (5 bases). Germline V CDR1 and CDR2: MNHEY, SVGAGI. The V gene lost 1 base and the J gene lost 12 bases, with 19 bases spanning the gap. The CDR3 contains 15 residues. As DNA, the CDR3 is TGTGCCAGCAGTTACTTTGCGGACTCAGAGAGTGGGCAGTTCTTC. It translates to CASSYFADSESGQFF.

This clonotype was counted a few times. The chain joins TRBV4-2 to TRBJ1-4; 7 bases fit TRBD1. The CDR3 is 18 residues long. The V gene's germline CDR1 is LGHNA and CDR2 YNFKEQ. V dropped 0 bases and J dropped 3; count of bases not matched to a gene: 10. Here the CDR3 DNA reads TGTGCCAGCAGCCAAGATCCAAGAGGGGGACAGTCTAATGAAAAACTGTTTTTT. It yields the protein CASSQDPRGGQSNEKLFF.

This clonotype was found a few times. This sequence joins TRBV2 and TRBJ2-1; a possible D gene is TRBD2 (5 bases). The J call may not be correct, given that the DNA end is closer to TRBJ2-4. The germline V gene has CDR1 SNHLY and CDR2 FYNNEI. CDR3 length: 11 amino acids. As DNA, the CDR3 is TGTGCCAGCAGCCTCGGGGATTCTCAGTACTTC. Its protein product is CASSLGDSQYF.

This clonotype was detected once. The chain links TRBV12-3 or TRBV12-4 to TRBJ1-1; D unclear. The CDR3 consists of 12 residues. V was shortened by 3 bases and J by 6 bases, with 8 bases between the two germline ends. The DNA of the CDR3 is TGTGCCAGCAGTTTTGACCGGTCTGAAGCTTTCTTT. It encodes CASSFDRSEAFF.

The chain employs TRBV9 and TRBJ2-3, with 10 positions matching TRBD2. The germline CDR1 and CDR2 sequences are SGDLS and YYNGEE. J lost 1 base, V lost 3 bases, and 5 bases had no gene match. The CDR3 length is 16 residues. The CDR3 is CASSALGTSGTDTQYF. In DNA form, the CDR3 reads TGTGCCAGCAGCGCCCTCGGGACTAGCGGCACAGATACGCAGTATTTT.

With respect to this clonotype: Germline and junction disagree at one end, which may indicate a read error. The J gene is TRBJ2-1, the V gene TRBV6-5; D not resolved. The CDR3 runs 13 residues. Looked up from germline, CDR1 is MNHEY and CDR2 is SVGAGI. CDR3 residues: CAGSSREYNEQFF. As DNA, the CDR3 is TGTGCCGGCAGTTCGCGAGAATACAATGAGCAGTTCTTC.

The genes are TRBV6-6 and TRBJ2-5; no firm D call. Germline V gene sequence: CDR1 MNHNY, CDR2 SVGAGI (reference sequence). The CDR3 consists of 13 residues. V lost 2 bases to trimming and J lost 3 bases, with 7 bases between them. CDR3 coding DNA: TGTGCCAGCAGTTACGAGAACGAAGAGACCCAGTACTTC. It specifies CASSYENEETQYF.

The chain employs TRBV27 and TRBJ1-4, with 8 nucleotides matching TRBD1. The germline CDR1 and CDR2 sequences are MNHEY and SMNVEV (reference sequence). This CDR3 spans 18 amino acids. V trimming: 5 bases; J trimming: 0 bases; junction bases outside the gene matches: 11. DNA of the CDR3: TGTGCCAGCAGTCTTAGACAGGGGCGGCCTGCAACTAATGAAAAACTGTTTTTT. The encoded protein is CASSLRQGRPATNEKLFF.

The rearrangement links TRBV27 to TRBJ2-4; 7 bases align to TRBD1. V lost 0 bases, J lost 9 bases, and 8 bases stayed unmatched. Germline V lookup: CDR1 MNHEY, CDR2 SMNVEV (reference sequence). This CDR3 is 15 amino acids long. The CDR3 here is CASSLSTGANVIQYF. The CDR3 bases are TGTGCCAGCAGTTTATCCACAGGGGCTAATGTCATTCAGTACTTC.

The chain employs TRBV12-3 or TRBV12-4 and TRBJ1-2; D ambiguous. V gave up 1 base and J gave up 8 bases, with 8 bases separating them. The CDR3 runs 12 residues. CDR3 sequence reads: CASSLDLGGYTF. Written as DNA, the CDR3 is TGTGCCAGCAGTTTAGACTTGGGGGGCTACACCTTC.

This clonotype appeared a single time. Compared with germline, one end of the junction differs, possibly owing to a read error. The chain combines TRBV12-3 or TRBV12-4 with TRBJ2-3, with 8 bases matching TRBD2. The CDR3 spans 16 residues. CDR3 DNA sequence: TGTGCCAGCAGTCCTCCAGCGGGGGTGGGCACAGATGCGCAGTATTTT. This sequence encodes CASSPPAGVGTDAQYF.

The CDR3 here is CASTPFAGRNQETQYF. CDR3 bases: TGTGCCAGCACCCCATTTGCGGGGAGGAATCAAGAGACCCAGTACTTC. The V call is TRBV6-5, the J call TRBJ2-5, with a weak D call TRBD2 (6 bases). Germline assignment: CDR1 MNHEY and CDR2 SVGAGI. The V end lost 7 bases, the J end lost 2 bases, and 20 bases lay between the germline ends. This CDR3 region has 16 residues.

This clonotype was counted a few times. The chain has TRBV20-1 and TRBJ1-6; possibly TRBD1 for D (5 bases). V was clipped by 3 bases and J by 8 bases, with 11 bases between them. The germline V gene encodes CDR1 DFQATT and CDR2 SNEGSKA (reference sequence). The CDR3 is 13 residues long. The CDR3 protein is CSARFQGDSPLHF. CDR3 nucleotide sequence: TGCAGTGCTAGGTTTCAGGGCGATTCACCCCTCCACTTT.

The V and J genes are TRBV4-1 and TRBJ2-5; tentatively, D is TRBD2 (5 bases). The length of the CDR3 is 14 residues. The germline V gene has CDR1 MGHRA and CDR2 YSYEKL. V was clipped by 0 bases and J by 7 bases, with 12 bases between them. In DNA, the CDR3 is TGCGCCAGCAGCCAAGATCGGGGTTACGCGACCCAGTACTTC. This translates into CASSQDRGYATQYF.

V usage is TRBV5-8 and J usage is TRBJ2-6; D is ambiguous. The CDR3 is made up of 16 amino acids. CDR1 is SGHTS, CDR2 YDEGEE, per germline. V was pared by 6 bases and J by 2 bases, with 15 bases between. The CDR3, as DNA: TGTGCCAGCAACCTCCCGGGCGAACCTGGGGCCAACGTCCTGACTTTC. Translation: CASNLPGEPGANVLTF.

V gene TRBV28 combines with J gene TRBJ2-5; TRBD1 agrees at 10 bases. The CDR3 sequence is 11 residues long. V trimming: 5 bases; J trimming: 11 bases; junction bases outside the gene matches: 2. Per germline, CDR1 MDHEN and CDR2 SYDVKM. The CDR3 loop reads CASSGTGVQYF. The CDR3 DNA reads TGTGCCAGCAGTGGGACAGGGGTACAGTACTTC.

The chain couples TRBV5-5 to TRBJ1-6; D remains ambiguous. Germline lookup yields CDR1 SGHKS and CDR2 YYEKEE (reference sequence). This CDR3 spans 14 amino acids. The germline V and J ends were trimmed by 1 base and 2 bases, with 4 bases remaining between them. CDR3 loop: CASSLHAYNSPLHF. The CDR3, as DNA: TGTGCCAGCAGCTTGCACGCCTATAATTCACCCCTCCACTTT. The full variable domain, in which reference TRBV5-5 and TRBJ1-6 provide the parts outside the CDR3, is DAGVTQSPTHLIKTRGQQVTLRCSPISGHKSVSWYQQVLGQGPQFIFQYYEKEERGRGNFPDRFSARQFPNYSSELNVNALLLGDSALYLCASSLHAYNSPLHFGNGTRLTVT.

V gene TRBV2 combines with J gene TRBJ2-5; D is tentatively TRBD1 or TRBD2 (6 bases each). The J call may be incorrect, as the DNA end agrees better with TRBJ2-7. This CDR3 is built from 15 residues. Germline values: CDR1 SNHLY, CDR2 FYNNEI. The CDR3 spells CASSERGDKVYEQYF. The CDR3 nucleotides are TGTGCCAGCAGTGAAAGGGGGGATAAGGTGTACGAGCAGTACTTC.